What follows is one T cell receptor beta chain and its context. This clone showed up just once. Its antigen target is currently unknown. No base quality information exists; no much larger clone differs at one position. One read alone lends weak support. The sample is drawn from a study of intratumoral heterogeneity in liver cancer. For context, the study as a whole: Across the full 14-patient cohort, most patients were male and a median age of approximately 64 years was recorded. The study combined RNA-seq, DNA sequencing, TCR-seq and SNP array data from multiple regions of hepatocellular carcinoma specimens to study intratumor heterogeneity. A total of some 74 multiregional samples from roughly 14 HCC patients, consisting of 45 to 55 tumoral and about 20 adjacent nontumoral regions, were included in the overall cohort. Results and caveats for the whole study, not just this receptor: Within each sequenced patient, no significant difference in overall T cell clonality was found between tumor regions. TCR sequencing reportedly confirmed RNA-seq-based estimates of regional differences in tumor-infiltrating lymphocyte burden. In each sequenced patient, tumor region a showed significantly more unique T-cell clonal expansions than tumor region b. The authors acknowledged a relatively low patient number and under-sampled tumor-infiltrating lymphocyte representation as limitations.

In the germline V gene, CDR1 corresponds to LGHNA and CDR2 to YNFKEQ. Ends trimmed: V by 4 bases, J by 3 bases; bases unmatched to a gene: 5. The CDR3 sequence holds 14 residues, the cysteine and phenylalanine included. The CDR3 DNA has 42 bases and is translated from base 1. Samples labelled H came from distinct, geographically separated regions of the hepatocellular carcinoma nodule. All patients had early-stage hepatocellular carcinoma and received no therapy before surgical resection. The sampled areas showed no macroscopic signs of necrosis or hemorrhage. In two patients, TCR sequencing (ImmunoSeq) was performed on multiple regions. Each frozen resection tissue sample was taken at least 1 cm away from every other sample. Genomic DNA was isolated from bulk tissue with the DNeasy blood and tissue kit. The immunoSEQ assay was used to sequence TCR beta chain CDR3 regions from genomic DNA. Primers annealing to V and J segments amplified rearranged VDJ segments. Per the authors' processing: The ImmunoSeq Analyzer software was used to compute clonality and richness metrics. Fisher's exact test, supplemented by a beta-binomial method for added stringency, was applied to identify differentially abundant clones between regions. TCRdb stores this immuneACCESS table with in-frame sequences only. Part of the clones is absent; in the studies checked, under half of the shortfall reflects unresolved V genes, and no reason is known for the rest. The V and J calls and clone size were taken over from that table, and D and trimming were inferred from the DNA. The sample data list roughly 3,600 clones, and about half of these were observed just once. Less than 30% of the sample rests with the top ten.

The starting material was tumor tissue, obtained before any cancer treatment. The chain uses TRBV4-2 and TRBJ2-5; 7 bases in the middle match TRBD1. The TCR originated in a man aged 70 or older with hepatocellular carcinoma. The encoded CDR3 is CASSPTGNEETQYF. The nucleotides are TGTGCCAGCAGCCCGACAGGGAATGAAGAGACCCAGTACTTC.